What follows describes a single T cell receptor (beta chain). The sample is drawn from a study of graft-versus-host responses after intestinal transplantation. The overall study: Induction using anti-thymocyte globulin, followed by tacrolimus and steroids for roughly 3 years, was given to all recipients. Regarding the study as a whole: Declining HvG levels early post-transplant were linked to peak circulating GvH clone levels.

Around 200,000 CFSE-labeled responder cells were plated with around 200,000 irradiated, violet-dye-labeled stimulator cells. Dividing CFSE-low CD3+CD4+ and CD3+CD8+ responders were isolated by sorting after the reaction. Clones were sequenced by immunoSEQ multiplex PCR, and TCRdb holds only the in-frame ones, with some missing. This table holds approximately 7,000 clones, approximately 25% found once. Germline-derived CDR1 and CDR2 are MNHNS and SASEGT. Between the trimmed V and J ends, which lost 5 bases and 3 bases, there was a span of 14 bases. This CDR3 region has 14 residues. The material sequenced was alloreactive CD8+ T cells from a mixed lymphocyte reaction culture, taken before transplantation. As for subset: CFSE-low proliferating T cells sorted from approximately six-day pre-transplant mixed lymphocyte reaction (GvH or HvG direction). The V and J genes are TRBV6-1 and TRBJ2-7; D is ambiguous. The TCR comes from a human patient who was an organ donor for intestinal transplantation. As DNA, the CDR3 is TGTGCCAGCAGTTATTATAAGGAGTACTACGAGCAGTACTTC. This encodes CASSYYKEYYEQYF.